The T cell receptor (beta chain) under discussion was sequenced for a study of spatial heterogeneity in lung cancer. Study at large: When follow-up PBMC samples existed, they were sequenced (at a median of around 2 years after resection). TCR and UMI combinations that were unique each appeared, on average, more than ten times in raw reads.

Time point meaning: blood at routine non-recurrence follow-up after resection. TCRs were sequenced from unsorted whole RNA of tumor, nontumor lung or PBMC. CDR3 size: 13 residues. Germline CDR1 reads ENHRY; CDR2 reads SYGVKD. The V gene lost 6 bases and the J gene lost 4 bases, with 12 bases spanning the gap. Study outcomes and limitations: Ubiquitous, expanded tumor-derived TCRs were more frequently observed in blood at resection than at follow-up.

This clonotype was recorded many times. No antigen is known for it. Every TCR cDNA molecule bore its own unique molecular identifier. TCRdb passed the 5' RACE reads through MiXCR, listing each CDR3 protein once. Of roughly 120,000 distinct CDR3 sequences listed, more than 10% are singletons. The rearrangement joins TRBV10-3 to TRBJ2-5, with D unclear. This clonotype was sampled from a male donor with early-stage non-small cell lung cancer. The input for sequencing was PBMCs, taken at follow-up. The CDR3 nucleotides are TGTGCCATCAGAGACCCCCCCGGAGAGACCCAGTACTTC. Encoded protein: CAIRDPPGETQYF.